These 32 T cell receptor beta chains originate from one sample sequenced in a study of blood T cell repertoires in COVID-19. This table comes from immunoSEQ multiplex PCR, and its TCRdb copy is limited to in-frame clones, with some not included. Among some 220,000 clones listed, about four fifths were seen once. The sequenced sample was peripheral blood. Receptor source: a woman aged 55 to 70 with acute or convalescent COVID-19.

The chain employs TRBV2 and TRBJ2-5, with D unresolved. The CDR3 covers 17 residues. Per the germline V gene, CDR1 is SNHLY and CDR2 is FYNNEI. The germline V and J ends were trimmed by 2 bases and 4 bases, with 20 bases remaining between them. The chain's CDR3 is CASSEIKAAGERETQYF. The CDR3 nucleotides read TGTGCCAGCAGTGAAATAAAGGCAGCTGGCGAGCGAGAGACCCAGTACTTC.

This clone was observed once. The rearrangement uses TRBV5-4 and TRBJ2-2; 11 positions agree with TRBD1. CDR3 length: 16 amino acids. V gave up 4 bases and J gave up 7 bases; unmatched junction bases: 9. Germline V gene lookup returns CDR1 SGHNT and CDR2 YYREEE (reference sequence). The CDR3: CASSRTGTGGVGELFF. The DNA for the CDR3 is TGTGCCAGCAGCCGGACCGGGACAGGGGGTGTCGGGGAGCTGTTTTTT. Based on the CDR3 plus reference TRBV5-4 and TRBJ2-2, the full variable domain is ETGVTQSPTHLIKTRGQQVTLRCSSQSGHNTVSWYQQALGQGPQFIFQYYREEENGRGNFPPRFSGLQFPNYSSELNVNALELDDSALYLCASSRTGTGGVGELFFGEGSRLTVL.

The chain joins TRBV6-5 to TRBJ1-2, with D maybe TRBD1 (6 bases). Trimming removed 5 bases at V and 14 bases at J, with 15 bases between. Germline V gene data show CDR1 as MNHEY and CDR2 as SVGAGI. The CDR3 covers 11 residues. The CDR3 nucleotides are TGTGCCAGCAGTAACCGACAGGCGGAAACCTTC. The encoded protein is CASSNRQAETF.

The J gene is TRBJ1-2, the V gene TRBV6-5; TRBD1 agrees at 7 bases. V lost 10 bases to trimming and J lost 7 bases; unmatched junction nucleotides: 12. This CDR3 is 13 amino acids long. In germline, CDR1 is MNHEY, CDR2 SVGAGI. For the CDR3, the DNA is TGTGCCACACCACCTACAGACAGGGCTGGCTACACCTTC. It yields the protein CATPPTDRAGYTF.

The V call is TRBV3-1 (or the pseudogene TRBV3-2), the J call TRBJ1-2; 9 bases align to TRBD1. The trim removed 7 bases at V and 5 bases at J, leaving 5 bases unmatched. CDR1 and CDR2 (germline): LGHDT, YNNKEL (reference sequence). The CDR3 has 13 amino acids. The CDR3 DNA is TGTGCCAGCAATCGACAGGGGGTATATGGCTACACCTTC. Encoded protein: CASNRQGVYGYTF.

As regards this clone: The sample has other DNA sequences that encode this CDR3 too. The chain couples TRBV5-6 to TRBJ1-2; D unclear. Germline V CDR1 and CDR2: SGHDT, YYEEEE. The CDR3 spans 11 residues. The V gene lost 2 bases and the J gene lost 8 bases, with 7 bases spanning the gap. The CDR3 loop is CASSLSGGYTF. In nucleotides, the CDR3 is TGTGCCAGCAGCTTATCAGGAGGCTACACCTTC.

This clone has more than one count but fewer than ten. The J gene is TRBJ2-1, the V gene TRBV10-2; 8 bases are a match to TRBD2. The CDR3 runs to 15 residues. Trimming took 6 bases from V and 5 from J; bases not matched to a gene: 9. The germline V gene has CDR1 WSHSY and CDR2 SAAADI. DNA for the CDR3: TGCGCCAGCAGAACCAGCGGGGGAAAAAACAATGAGCAGTTCTTC. It is translated as CASRTSGGKNNEQFF.

This chain joins TRBV6-2 or TRBV6-3 and TRBJ2-7; 9 bases map to TRBD1. Trimming took 3 bases from V and 4 from J; bases not matched to a gene: 4. The V gene's germline CDR1 is MNHEY and CDR2 SVGEGT. CDR3 size: 14 residues. DNA for the CDR3: TGTGCCAGCAGTTATTCGGGACAGGGTTACGAGCAGTACTTC. Protein sequence: CASSYSGQGYEQYF.

CDR3 residues: CASSQDFSSGEQYF. In DNA form, the CDR3 reads TGTGCCAGCAGCCAAGACTTCTCCTCGGGCGAGCAGTACTTC. The chain has TRBV4-2 and TRBJ2-7; D gene ambiguous. This CDR3 comprises 14 residues. V was cut by 0 bases and J by 6 bases, with 12 bases left in between. The germline V gene has CDR1 LGHNA and CDR2 YNFKEQ.

The chain recombines TRBV7-2 with TRBJ2-5; 11 bases are a match to TRBD1. The J segment lost 5 bases and the V segment lost 4 bases, leaving 9 bases of the junction unmatched. Germline V gene sequence: CDR1 SGHTA, CDR2 FQGNSA. This CDR3 contains 16 residues. The CDR3 region is CASSSYWDRGMETQYF. CDR3 bases: TGTGCCAGCAGCTCATACTGGGACAGGGGGATGGAGACCCAGTACTTC. Full variable domain (missing parts from reference TRBV7-2 and TRBJ2-5): GAGVSQSPSNKVTEKGKDVELRCDPISGHTALYWYRQSLGQGLEFLIYFQGNSAPDKSGLPSDRFSAERTGGSVSTLTIQRTQQEDSAVYLCASSSYWDRGMETQYFGPGTRLLVL.

This clone was detected only a few times. The V and J genes are TRBV7-2 and TRBJ1-2; 8 bases match TRBD1. V lost 4 bases, J lost 5 bases, and 9 bases stayed unmatched. The CDR3 contains 15 residues. Germline V gene data show CDR1 as SGHTA and CDR2 as FQGNSA. In DNA form, the CDR3 reads TGTGCCAGCAGCTCAGGGGGCGGGTATGGTTATGGCTACACCTTC. Its translation is CASSSGGGYGYGYTF.

The gene calls are TRBV18 and TRBJ1-2; 8 bases are shared with TRBD1. V was pared by 4 bases and J by 6 bases, with 13 bases of the junction left unmatched. This CDR3 comprises 16 residues. Germline V gene data show CDR1 as KGHSH and CDR2 as LQKENI. DNA of the CDR3: TGTGCCAGCTCACGGACGGCAGGACAGGGCTCGGATGGCTACACCTTC. The encoded protein is CASSRTAGQGSDGYTF. Using reference TRBV18 and TRBJ1-2 for the parts outside the CDR3, the full variable domain is NAGVMQNPRHLVRRRGQEARLRCSPMKGHSHVYWYRQLPEEGLKFMVYLQKENIIDESGMPKERFSAEFPKEGPSILRIQQVVRGDSAAYFCASSRTAGQGSDGYTFGSGTRLTVV.

V and J are TRBV21-1 and TRBJ1-5. TRBV21-1 represents a pseudogene. The CDR3 is made up of 16 amino acids. The CDR3 DNA follows: TGTGCCAGCACCGACCGGGGGGGGTATAGCAATCAGCCCCAGCATTTT. As protein: CASTDRGGYSNQPQHF.

The chain uses TRBV5-1 and TRBJ2-6; no firm D call. The CDR3 contains 17 residues. V was trimmed by 4 bases and J by 0 bases, leaving 14 bases between them. Germline lookup yields CDR1 SGHRS and CDR2 YFSETQ. The CDR3 spells CASSPVGTHSGANVLTF. The CDR3 DNA reads as TGCGCCAGCAGCCCCGTGGGCACCCACTCTGGGGCCAACGTCCTGACTTTC. Combining the CDR3 with reference TRBV5-1 and TRBJ2-6 gives the whole variable domain KAGVTQTPRYLIKTRGQQVTLSCSPISGHRSVSWYQQTPGQGLQFLFEYFSETQRNKGNFPGRFSGRQFSNSRSEMNVSTLELGDSALYLCASSPVGTHSGANVLTFGAGSRLTVL.

The V and J genes are TRBV4-2 and TRBJ1-1; 10 bases are shared with TRBD1. Germline CDR1 LGHNA, CDR2 YNFKEQ. V was clipped by 1 base and J by 7 bases; unmatched bases: 3. This CDR3 spans 14 amino acids. In nucleotides, the CDR3 is TGTGCCAGCAGCCAAGTTGGGACAGGGGTTGAAGCTTTCTTT. Its translation: CASSQVGTGVEAFF.

The chain links TRBV2 to TRBJ1-2; 7 nucleotides agree with TRBD1. Germline V gene lookup returns CDR1 SNHLY and CDR2 FYNNEI. This CDR3 is built from 13 residues. V shed 6 bases and J 2 bases; nucleotides not matched to a gene: 3. The CDR3 reads CASRETGNYGYTF. CDR3 sequence (DNA): TGTGCCAGCAGGGAGACAGGGAACTATGGCTACACCTTC.

The V and J genes are TRBV5-1 and TRBJ1-1; possible D gene TRBD1, 5 bases. Deletions cut 4 bases from V and 7 bases from J, with 14 bases between. In germline, CDR1 is SGHRS, CDR2 YFSETQ. This CDR3 has 13 amino acids. DNA for the CDR3: TGCGCCAGCAGCGGTTCCGGGGGTTTTGAAGCTTTCTTT. This encodes CASSGSGGFEAFF.

This chain links TRBV14 with TRBJ2-3; TRBD2 matches 9 bases. V shed 2 bases, J shed 2 bases, and the junction held 5 bases outside the gene matches. The CDR3 sequence is 16 residues long. Germline-derived CDR1 and CDR2 are SGHDN and FVKESK. The CDR3 loop is CASSQWRGGTTDTQYF. The DNA for the CDR3 is TGTGCCAGCAGCCAATGGCGGGGGGGGACCACAGATACGCAGTATTTT.

This clone occurred a few times. V is TRBV29-1 and J is TRBJ1-1; 8 bases are shared with TRBD1. V shed 6 bases and J 7 bases; nucleotides not matched to a gene: 16. Germline V gene lookup returns CDR1 SQVTM and CDR2 ANQGSEA. The CDR3 length is 15 residues. DNA of the CDR3: TGCAGCGTGGGCAGAACAGGGGGAGTTTCGGATGAAGCTTTCTTT. Its translation is CSVGRTGGVSDEAFF.

This clone has only a few counts. This chain joins TRBV3-1 (or the pseudogene TRBV3-2) and TRBJ1-3; D uncertain. The CDR3 has 17 amino acids. Germline V gene sequence: CDR1 LGHDT, CDR2 YNNKEL (reference sequence). V lost 5 bases, J lost 0 bases, and 17 bases lay in between. CDR3 sequence (DNA): TGTGCCAGCAGCACTACTCCGGGGAGTATCTCTGGAAACACCATATATTTT. Its translation: CASSTTPGSISGNTIYF.

The rearrangement links TRBV4-2 to TRBJ1-1; D not certain. The CDR3 length is 15 residues. V lost 1 base and J lost 4, with 13 bases in between. The germline CDR1 and CDR2 sequences are LGHNA and YNFKEQ. Written as DNA, the CDR3 is TGTGCCAGCAGCCAAGTAGAAGGGAGTAGCACTGAAGCTTTCTTT. Translated: CASSQVEGSSTEAFF.

The V call is TRBV9, the J call TRBJ2-7, with 8 bases identical to TRBD2. Germline V gives CDR1 SGDLS, CDR2 YYNGEE. With V trimmed by 3 bases and J by 4 bases, 6 bases remained unmatched. The CDR3 spans 14 residues. DNA of the CDR3: TGTGCCAGCAGCGAGGGACTAGACGGATACGAGCAGTACTTC. This encodes CASSEGLDGYEQYF.

The rearrangement links TRBV2 to TRBJ1-2; D is ambiguous. CDR1 SNHLY and CDR2 FYNNEI come from the germline V gene. CDR3 length: 14 residues. Trimming pared 1 base from V and 2 bases from J, leaving 8 bases between. Written as DNA, the CDR3 is TGTGCCAGCAGTGAAGTTGCTAGGAACTATGGCTACACCTTC. Amino acid sequence: CASSEVARNYGYTF.

This sequence joins TRBV2 and TRBJ2-5; TRBD1 matches at 11 bases. V dropped 9 bases and J dropped 5; count of bases not matched to a gene: 5. This CDR3 is 13 amino acids long. The germline V gene encodes CDR1 SNHLY and CDR2 FYNNEI. The DNA for the CDR3 is TGTGCCAGTGGGGACAGGGGGTACGAGACCCAGTACTTC. Amino acid sequence: CASGDRGYETQYF.

The chain recombines TRBV2 with TRBJ1-4; 10 bases are a match to TRBD1. The CDR3 spans 15 residues. Germline CDR1 and CDR2: SNHLY and FYNNEI. J lost 10 bases, V lost 3 bases, and 8 bases had no gene match. The CDR3 is CASSDGDRGIGKLFF. In DNA, the CDR3 is TGTGCCAGCAGTGATGGGGACAGGGGAATAGGAAAACTGTTTTTT.

This clone was picked up one time. The chain is built from TRBV7-9 and TRBJ2-1; 8 nucleotides agree with TRBD2. The ends lost 4 bases at V and 6 bases at J; junction bases unmatched: 14. Germline V gives CDR1 SEHNR, CDR2 FQNEAQ (reference sequence). CDR3 size: 17 residues. The CDR3 protein is CASSSPGSAGGGNEQFF. CDR3 sequence (DNA): TGTGCCAGCAGCTCCCCGGGGTCTGCGGGGGGTGGCAATGAGCAGTTCTTC. The variable domain in full, with the rest retrieved from reference TRBV7-9 and TRBJ2-1, is DTGVSQNPRHKITKRGQNVTFRCDPISEHNRLYWYRQTLGQGPEFLTYFQNEAQLEKSRLLSDRFSAERPKGSFSTLEIQRTEQGDSAMYLCASSSPGSAGGGNEQFFGPGTRLTVL.

V usage is TRBV4-1 and J usage is TRBJ2-1; 8 positions agree with TRBD1. This CDR3 contains 17 residues. The germline V gene encodes CDR1 MGHRA and CDR2 YSYEKL. V shed 0 bases and J 10 bases; nucleotides not matched to a gene: 14. CDR3 sequence: CASSQDPWQGASREQFF. CDR3 DNA sequence: TGCGCCAGCAGCCAAGATCCCTGGCAGGGGGCATCAAGGGAGCAGTTCTTC.

This sequence joins TRBV7-3 and TRBJ2-5; a weak D match, TRBD1 (5 bases). This CDR3 spans 15 amino acids. From germline, CDR1 is SGHTA and CDR2 FQGTGA. V was trimmed by 6 bases and J by 5 bases, leaving 19 bases between them. The CDR3 sequence: CASSPKAGLMETQYF. Here the CDR3 DNA reads TGTGCCAGCAGTCCGAAGGCAGGGTTGATGGAGACCCAGTACTTC.

The chain links TRBV29-1 to TRBJ2-2, with TRBD1 matching over 9 bases. CDR1 SQVTM and CDR2 ANQGSEA come from the germline V gene. The V segment lost 6 bases and the J segment 4 bases; nucleotides outside the gene matches: 3. This CDR3 is built from 13 residues. CDR3 DNA: TGCAGCGTCCGACAGGGGGGCACCGGGGAGCTGTTTTTT. The encoded protein is CSVRQGGTGELFF.

The genes are TRBV3-1 (or the pseudogene TRBV3-2) and TRBJ1-2, with 7 bases matching TRBD1. CDR1 is LGHDT, CDR2 YNNKEL, per germline (reference sequence). CDR3 length: 17 residues. The ends lost 0 bases at V and 8 bases at J; junction bases unmatched: 15. The CDR3 region is CASSQEGVRGGWKGYTF. The CDR3 DNA sequence: TGTGCCAGCAGCCAAGAAGGAGTCAGAGGGGGCTGGAAGGGCTACACCTTC.

V is TRBV28 and J is TRBJ1-1; 7 nucleotides line up with TRBD1. This CDR3 is 14 amino acids long. J gave up 11 bases and V 2 bases, and 11 bases lay outside the gene matches. Germline CDR1 reads MDHEN; CDR2 reads SYDVKM. The CDR3 nucleotides are TGTGCCAGCAGTTTACAAACAGGGGTGGGAAGGGCTTTCTTT. This translates into CASSLQTGVGRAFF. The full variable domain, with the rest looked up from reference TRBV28 and TRBJ1-1, is DVKVTQSSRYLVKRTGEKVFLECVQDMDHENMFWYRQDPGLGLRLIYFSYDVKMKEKGDIPEGYSVSREKKERFSLILESASTNQTSMYLCASSLQTGVGRAFFGQGTRLTVV.

This chain joins TRBV7-9 and TRBJ1-2; 7 bases match TRBD1. Germline CDR1 is SEHNR and CDR2 is FQNEAQ (reference sequence). J gave up 8 bases and V 7 bases, and 10 bases lay outside the gene matches. This CDR3 contains 13 residues. The CDR3 here is CASTHQGVEGYTF. The CDR3 coding sequence is TGTGCCAGCACACACCAGGGGGTGGAAGGCTACACCTTC.